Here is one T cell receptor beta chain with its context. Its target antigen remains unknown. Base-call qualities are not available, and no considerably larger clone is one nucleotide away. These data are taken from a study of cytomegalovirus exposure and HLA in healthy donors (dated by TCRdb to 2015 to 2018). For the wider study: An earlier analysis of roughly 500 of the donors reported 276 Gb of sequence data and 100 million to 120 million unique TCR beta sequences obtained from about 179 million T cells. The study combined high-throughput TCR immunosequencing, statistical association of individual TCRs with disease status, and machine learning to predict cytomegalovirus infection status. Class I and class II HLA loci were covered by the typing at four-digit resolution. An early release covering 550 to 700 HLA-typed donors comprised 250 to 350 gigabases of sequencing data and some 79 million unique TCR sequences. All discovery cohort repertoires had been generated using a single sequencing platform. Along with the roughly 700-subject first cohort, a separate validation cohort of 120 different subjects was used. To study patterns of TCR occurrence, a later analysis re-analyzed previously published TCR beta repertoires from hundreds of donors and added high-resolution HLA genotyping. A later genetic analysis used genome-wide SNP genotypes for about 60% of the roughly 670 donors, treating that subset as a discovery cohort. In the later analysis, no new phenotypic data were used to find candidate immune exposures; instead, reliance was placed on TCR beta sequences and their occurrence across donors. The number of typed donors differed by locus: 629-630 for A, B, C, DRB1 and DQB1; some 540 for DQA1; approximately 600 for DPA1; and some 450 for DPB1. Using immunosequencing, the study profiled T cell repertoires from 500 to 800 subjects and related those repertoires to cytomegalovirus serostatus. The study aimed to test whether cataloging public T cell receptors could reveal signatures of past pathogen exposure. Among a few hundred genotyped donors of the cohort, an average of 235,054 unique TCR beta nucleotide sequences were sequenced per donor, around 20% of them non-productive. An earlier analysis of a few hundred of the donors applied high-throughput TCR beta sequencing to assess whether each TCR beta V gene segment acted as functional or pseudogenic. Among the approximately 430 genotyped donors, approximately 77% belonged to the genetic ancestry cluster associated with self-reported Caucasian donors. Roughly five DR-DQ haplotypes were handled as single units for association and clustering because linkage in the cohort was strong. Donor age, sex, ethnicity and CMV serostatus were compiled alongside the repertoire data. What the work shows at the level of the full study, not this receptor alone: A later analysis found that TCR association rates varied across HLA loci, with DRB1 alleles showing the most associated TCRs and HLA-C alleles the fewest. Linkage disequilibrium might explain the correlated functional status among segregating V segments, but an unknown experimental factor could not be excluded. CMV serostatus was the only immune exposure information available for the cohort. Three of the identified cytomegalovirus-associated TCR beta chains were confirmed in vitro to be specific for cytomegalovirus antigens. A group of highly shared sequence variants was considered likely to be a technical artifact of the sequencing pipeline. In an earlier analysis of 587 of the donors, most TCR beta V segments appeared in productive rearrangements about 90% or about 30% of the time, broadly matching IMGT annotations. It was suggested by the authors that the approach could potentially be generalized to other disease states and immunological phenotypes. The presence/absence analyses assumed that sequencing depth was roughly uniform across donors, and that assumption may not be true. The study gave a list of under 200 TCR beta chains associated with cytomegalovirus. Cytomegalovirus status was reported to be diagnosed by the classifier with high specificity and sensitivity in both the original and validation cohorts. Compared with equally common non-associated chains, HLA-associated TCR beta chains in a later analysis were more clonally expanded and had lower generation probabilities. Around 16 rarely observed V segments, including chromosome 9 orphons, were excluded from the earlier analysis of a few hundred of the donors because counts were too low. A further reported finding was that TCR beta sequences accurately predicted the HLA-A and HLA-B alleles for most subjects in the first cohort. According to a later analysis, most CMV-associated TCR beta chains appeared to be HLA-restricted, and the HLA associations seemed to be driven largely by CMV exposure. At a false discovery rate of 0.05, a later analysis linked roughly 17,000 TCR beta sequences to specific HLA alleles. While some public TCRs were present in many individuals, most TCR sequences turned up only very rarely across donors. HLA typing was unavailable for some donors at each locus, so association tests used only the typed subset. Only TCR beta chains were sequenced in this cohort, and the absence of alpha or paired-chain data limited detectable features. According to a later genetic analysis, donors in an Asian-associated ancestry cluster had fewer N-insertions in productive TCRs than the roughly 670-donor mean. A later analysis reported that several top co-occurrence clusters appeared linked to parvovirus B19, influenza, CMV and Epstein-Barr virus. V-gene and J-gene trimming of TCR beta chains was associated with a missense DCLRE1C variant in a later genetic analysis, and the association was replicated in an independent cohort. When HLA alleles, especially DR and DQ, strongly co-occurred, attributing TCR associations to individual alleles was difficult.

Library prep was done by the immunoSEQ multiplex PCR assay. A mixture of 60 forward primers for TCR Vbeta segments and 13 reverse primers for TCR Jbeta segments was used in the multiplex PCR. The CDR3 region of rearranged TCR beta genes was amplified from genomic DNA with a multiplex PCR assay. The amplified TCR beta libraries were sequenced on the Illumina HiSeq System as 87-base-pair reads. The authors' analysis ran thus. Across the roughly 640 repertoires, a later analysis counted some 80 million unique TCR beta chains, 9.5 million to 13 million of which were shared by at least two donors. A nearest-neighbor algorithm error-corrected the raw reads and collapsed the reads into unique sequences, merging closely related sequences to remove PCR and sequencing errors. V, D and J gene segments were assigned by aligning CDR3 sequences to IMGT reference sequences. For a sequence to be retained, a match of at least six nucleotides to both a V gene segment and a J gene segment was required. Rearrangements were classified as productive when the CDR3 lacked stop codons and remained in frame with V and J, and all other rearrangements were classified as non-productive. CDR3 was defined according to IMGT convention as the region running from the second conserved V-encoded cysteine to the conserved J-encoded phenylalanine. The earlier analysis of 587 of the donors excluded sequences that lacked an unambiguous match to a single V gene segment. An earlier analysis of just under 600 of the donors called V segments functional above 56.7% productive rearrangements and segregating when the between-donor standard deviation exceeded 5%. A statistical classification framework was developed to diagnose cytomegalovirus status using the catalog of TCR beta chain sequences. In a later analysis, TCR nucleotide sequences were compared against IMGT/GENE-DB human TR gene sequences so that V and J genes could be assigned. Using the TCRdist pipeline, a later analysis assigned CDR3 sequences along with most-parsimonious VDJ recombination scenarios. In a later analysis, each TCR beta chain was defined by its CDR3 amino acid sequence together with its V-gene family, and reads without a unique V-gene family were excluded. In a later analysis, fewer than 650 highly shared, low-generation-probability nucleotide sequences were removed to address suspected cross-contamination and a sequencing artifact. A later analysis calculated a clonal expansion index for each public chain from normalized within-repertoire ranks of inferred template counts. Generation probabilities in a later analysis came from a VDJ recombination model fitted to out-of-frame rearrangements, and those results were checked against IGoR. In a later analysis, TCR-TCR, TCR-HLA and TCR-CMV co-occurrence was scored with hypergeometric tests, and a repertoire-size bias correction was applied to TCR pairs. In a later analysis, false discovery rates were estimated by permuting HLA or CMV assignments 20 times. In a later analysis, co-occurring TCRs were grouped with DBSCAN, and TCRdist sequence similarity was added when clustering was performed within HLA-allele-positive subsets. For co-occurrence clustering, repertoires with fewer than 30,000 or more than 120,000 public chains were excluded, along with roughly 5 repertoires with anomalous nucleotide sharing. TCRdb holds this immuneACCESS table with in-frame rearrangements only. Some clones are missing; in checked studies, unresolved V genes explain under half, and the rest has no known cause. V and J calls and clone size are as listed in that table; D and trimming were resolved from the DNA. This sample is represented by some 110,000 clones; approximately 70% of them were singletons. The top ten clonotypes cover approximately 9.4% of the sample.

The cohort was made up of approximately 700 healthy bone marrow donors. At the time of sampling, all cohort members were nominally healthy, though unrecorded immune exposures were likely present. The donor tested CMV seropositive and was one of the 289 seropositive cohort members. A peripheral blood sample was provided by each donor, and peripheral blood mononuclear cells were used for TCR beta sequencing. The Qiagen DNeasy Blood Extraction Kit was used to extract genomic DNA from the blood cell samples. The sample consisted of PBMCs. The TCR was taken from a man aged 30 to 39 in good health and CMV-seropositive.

Here is the DNA: TGTACCACAGGCGCCCGGTACACTGAAGCTTTCTTT. Its protein product is CTTGARYTEAFF. This receptor chain uses TRBV28 and TRBJ1-1; TRBD1 is perhaps the D gene, given 5 matching bases. From its cysteine to its phenylalanine, the CDR3 spans 12 amino acids. Here the CDR3 DNA is all that survives: 36 bases in frame from base 1. Taken from the germline V gene, the CDR1 and CDR2 loops are MDHEN and SYDVKM.